The clone carrying this T cell receptor (beta chain) came up a few times. Antigen: not known. These data come from a study of T cells after yellow fever vaccination. Study-level findings and limits: Abundant contaminating clonotypes from the bulk population could appear in FACS-sorted repertoires.

TCRdb independently ran MiXCR on the 5' RACE reads; one entry per CDR3 protein. The table has about 240,000 distinct CDR3 sequences, less than 8.5% seen once. Sequencing was performed on CD4+ T cells sorted from PBMCs, taken 15 days after the yellow fever booster vaccination. This clonotype was obtained from a man under 40 who received the YFV17D yellow fever vaccine.

DNA of the CDR3: TGCGCCAGCAGTCACTCAGACAGGGACTACGAGCAGTACTTC. Amino acids: CASSHSDRDYEQYF. The J gene is TRBJ2-7, the V gene TRBV23-1, with TRBD1 matching 7 bases. TRBV23-1 is placed among ORFs of uncertain function. The CDR3 is 14 amino acids. Trimming took 3 bases from V and 3 from J; bases not matched to a gene: 5.